The 32 T cell receptor beta chains given below trace back to one sample, sequenced in a study of OX40 agonist ivuxolimab in advanced cancers. The repertoire was sequenced with immunoSEQ multiplex PCR; TCRdb's copy has only in-frame clones and lacks some. The sample holds about 69,000 clones, about 89% seen once. Sequenced material: CD4+ or CD8+ T cells sorted from blood, taken in a trial of the OX40 agonist ivuxolimab. These receptors came from an adult with an advanced solid tumor such as melanoma, head and neck, liver or kidney cancer.

The chain recombines TRBV4-1 with TRBJ2-7, with D possibly matching TRBD1 (6 bases). Trimming removed 4 bases from V and 4 bases from J, with 8 bases in between. The CDR3 totals 12 residues. Germline lookup yields CDR1 MGHRA and CDR2 YSYEKL. CDR3 sequence reads: CASSPDSYEQYF. The CDR3 bases are TGCGCCAGCAGCCCGGACAGTTACGAGCAGTACTTC.

This rearrangement joins TRBV27 to TRBJ2-1; TRBD2 matches 13 bases. The V and J ends lost 5 bases and 0 bases, in that order; junction bases with no gene match: 4. CDR3 length equals 17 residues. Germline V gene sequence: CDR1 MNHEY, CDR2 SMNVEV (reference sequence). The CDR3 DNA reads as TGTGCCAGCAGTCCCCGGACTAGCGGGAGCTCCTACAATGAGCAGTTCTTC. Amino acids: CASSPRTSGSSYNEQFF.

The chain has TRBV9 and TRBJ2-1; 11 bases map to TRBD2. The CDR3 spans 17 residues. V trimming: 0 bases; J trimming: 7 bases; junction bases outside the gene matches: 9. Germline V gene lookup returns CDR1 SGDLS and CDR2 YYNGEE. This CDR3 reads CASSVDITSGRRNEQFF. The CDR3 nucleotides read TGTGCCAGCAGCGTAGATATAACTAGCGGGAGAAGGAATGAGCAGTTCTTC.

This chain links TRBV14 with TRBJ2-2, with 8 bases that match TRBD2. V gave up 3 bases and J gave up 5 bases; unmatched junction bases: 11. This CDR3 has 17 amino acids. CDR1 is SGHDN and CDR2 is FVKESK in the germline V gene. CDR3 nucleotides: TGTGCCAGCAGCCACCGGGGAGCGGGAGTGGGAACCGGGGAGCTGTTTTTT. It specifies CASSHRGAGVGTGELFF.

This clone was seen only a few times. The chain carries TRBV5-6 and TRBJ2-7; weak D call: TRBD1 (7 bases). The CDR3 consists of 13 residues. V gave up 4 bases and J gave up 4 bases, with 12 bases separating them. Germline V lookup: CDR1 SGHDT, CDR2 YYEEEE. CDR3 sequence: CASSGRDRYEQYF. The CDR3 DNA sequence: TGTGCCAGCAGCGGGCGGGACAGATACGAGCAGTACTTC.

The rearrangement links TRBV5-1 to TRBJ2-1; TRBD2 aligns across 10 bases. The CDR3 is made up of 16 amino acids. With V trimmed by 4 bases and J by 6 bases, 10 bases remained unmatched. Germline V gives CDR1 SGHRS, CDR2 YFSETQ. Here the CDR3 reads CASSRSLAGTPNEQFF. Here the CDR3 DNA reads TGCGCCAGCAGCAGATCACTAGCGGGAACCCCCAATGAGCAGTTCTTC.

On this clone itself: Distinct nucleotide sequences in the sample also encode this CDR3. CDR3 in amino acids: CASSGGTRGRYEQYF. The DNA of the CDR3 is TGTGCCAGCAGTGGGGGGACTAGGGGTCGCTACGAGCAGTACTTC. This rearrangement joins TRBV27 to TRBJ2-7; TRBD2 matches 8 bases. With 5 bases clipped from V and 3 bases from J, the junction kept 9 bases outside the gene matches. This CDR3 has 15 residues. Germline assignment: CDR1 MNHEY and CDR2 SMNVEV (reference sequence).

This chain links TRBV5-1 with TRBJ2-2; D perhaps matches TRBD1 (5 bases). Germline V gene lookup returns CDR1 SGHRS and CDR2 YFSETQ. V was pared by 2 bases and J by 5 bases, with 10 bases between. The CDR3 length is 14 residues. This chain's CDR3 is CASSLPKGTGELFF. As DNA, the CDR3 is TGCGCCAGCAGCTTACCAAAGGGGACCGGGGAGCTGTTTTTT.

This chain uses TRBV9 with TRBJ2-1, with 9 bases lining up with TRBD2. The V and J ends lost 0 bases and 8 bases, in that order; junction bases with no gene match: 15. Germline V gene lookup returns CDR1 SGDLS and CDR2 YYNGEE. The CDR3 consists of 18 residues. This CDR3 reads CASSVEVGLASRTDEQFF. CDR3 sequence (DNA): TGTGCCAGCAGCGTAGAGGTTGGACTAGCGTCGCGGACGGATGAGCAGTTCTTC.

The chain joins TRBV30 to TRBJ2-7; TRBD2 might be the D (6 bases). Germline assignment: CDR1 GTSNPN and CDR2 SVGIG (reference sequence). Trimming cost V 3 bases and J 2 bases, with 8 bases left between them. The CDR3 sequence is 12 residues long. The CDR3 DNA follows: TGTGCCTGGAGGGGGGGACCCTACGAGCAGTACTTC. Protein: CAWRGGPYEQYF. The whole variable domain, filled in from reference TRBV30 and TRBJ2-7, reads SQTIHQWPATLVQPVGSPLSLECTVEGTSNPNLYWYRQAAGRGLQLLFYSVGIGQISSEVPQNLSASRPQDRQFILSSKKLLLSDSGFYLCAWRGGPYEQYFGPGTRLTVT.

The V call is TRBV6-1, the J call TRBJ1-6; a possible D gene is TRBD1 (6 bases). V shed 1 base and J shed 7 bases, with 11 bases lying between them. Germline V gene sequence: CDR1 MNHNS, CDR2 SASEGT. The CDR3 sequence is 15 residues long. The CDR3 DNA sequence: TGTGCCAGCAGTGAAGTAGACGGGACAAATTCACCCCTCCACTTT. This translates into CASSEVDGTNSPLHF.

The gene calls are TRBV19 and TRBJ2-7; D is perhaps TRBD1 (5 bases). This CDR3 spans 12 amino acids. The germline V and J ends were trimmed by 7 bases and 1 base, with 8 bases remaining between them. Germline CDR1 reads LNHDA; CDR2 reads SQIVND (reference sequence). The CDR3 sequence is CASTAGSYEQYF. The CDR3 DNA reads as TGTGCCAGTACCGCAGGGTCCTACGAGCAGTACTTC.

This sequence joins TRBV9 and TRBJ1-2, with a tentative D call TRBD1 (5 bases). V was pared by 0 bases and J by 4 bases, with 13 bases between. CDR1 is SGDLS and CDR2 is YYNGEE in the germline V gene. The CDR3 is 15 residues long. The CDR3 loop is CASSVEAGQFYGYTF. For the CDR3, the DNA is TGTGCCAGCAGCGTAGAGGCAGGGCAGTTCTATGGCTACACCTTC. Full variable domain (outside the CDR3, taken from reference TRBV9 and TRBJ1-2): DSGVTQTPKHLITATGQRVTLRCSPRSGDLSVYWYQQSLDQGLQFLIQYYNGEERAKGNILERFSAQQFPDLHSELNLSSLELGDSALYFCASSVEAGQFYGYTFGSGTRLTVV.

The genes are TRBV10-3 and TRBJ2-7; a weak D match, TRBD2 (5 bases). The CDR3 is 16 residues long. Trimming pared 2 bases from V and 1 base from J, leaving 15 bases between. Germline CDR1 is ENHRY and CDR2 is SYGVKD. The CDR3 nucleotides read TGTGCCATCAGTGAGGGTCTTCCCGGGGTTTCCTACGAGCAGTACTTC. This encodes CAISEGLPGVSYEQYF.

The V call is TRBV5-1, the J call TRBJ1-1, with D unclear. The CDR3 runs 14 residues. Germline assignment: CDR1 SGHRS and CDR2 YFSETQ. The germline V and J ends were trimmed by 4 bases and 0 bases, with 10 bases remaining between them. The DNA of the CDR3 is TGCGCCAGCAGCAATGACGGACTGAACACTGAAGCTTTCTTT. Translation gives CASSNDGLNTEAFF.

The chain has TRBV19 and TRBJ2-5; 9 positions match TRBD1. The junction had 6 bases not matched to a gene; V was cut back by 1 base and J by 6 bases. Per the germline V gene, CDR1 is LNHDA and CDR2 is SQIVND (reference sequence). CDR3 size: 15 residues. Here the CDR3 DNA reads TGTGCCAGTAGTATAGTTTTACAGGGGGCGAAGACCCAGTACTTC. Protein sequence: CASSIVLQGAKTQYF.

V usage is TRBV10-3 and J usage is TRBJ1-4; no clear D. The CDR3 runs to 16 residues. V was clipped by 5 bases and J by 6 bases, with 19 bases between them. The V gene's germline CDR1 is ENHRY and CDR2 SYGVKD. This CDR3 reads CAISPGGSGRDEKLFF. The CDR3 DNA reads as TGTGCCATCAGTCCTGGAGGAAGCGGAAGGGATGAAAAACTGTTTTTT.

The chain uses TRBV27 and TRBJ2-1, with 9 bases that match TRBD2. The CDR3 totals 15 residues. Per the germline V gene, CDR1 is MNHEY and CDR2 is SMNVEV (reference sequence). V lost 6 bases to trimming and J lost 4 bases; unmatched junction nucleotides: 7. The CDR3 DNA reads TGTGCCAGCAGGAGCGCTAGCGGGACGTACAATGAGCAGTTCTTC. Residues: CASRSASGTYNEQFF.

The chain couples TRBV6-6 to TRBJ2-5; D remains ambiguous. Trimming took off 6 bases at V and 1 base at J, with 9 bases between the two ends. The CDR3 has 13 amino acids. Germline V CDR1 and CDR2: MNHNY, SVGAGI (reference sequence). The CDR3 DNA reads as TGTGCCAGCAGCCGGAGCCCCCAAGAGACCCAGTACTTC. It encodes CASSRSPQETQYF.

The chain joins TRBV10-1 to TRBJ2-1; 12 nucleotides match TRBD2. This CDR3 has 16 amino acids. Trimming cost V 2 bases and J 3 bases; bases outside gene matches: 2. CDR1 WNHNN and CDR2 SYGVQD come from the germline V gene (reference sequence). This CDR3 is CASSEGTSGLYNEQFF. In nucleotides, the CDR3 is TGCGCCAGCAGTGAGGGGACTAGCGGGCTCTACAATGAGCAGTTCTTC.

The chain recombines TRBV5-1 with TRBJ1-2, with a tentative D call TRBD1 (6 bases). This CDR3 spans 13 amino acids. The V gene lost 2 bases and the J gene lost 6 bases, with 11 bases spanning the gap. Germline CDR1 is SGHRS and CDR2 is YFSETQ. The CDR3 nucleotides are TGCGCCAGCAGCTTAACAGGGATGCATGGCTACACCTTC. It is translated as CASSLTGMHGYTF.

The chain employs TRBV7-2 and TRBJ1-2; D is unresolved. The CDR3 extends over 17 amino acids. CDR1 SGHTA and CDR2 FQGNSA come from the germline V gene. The V end lost 6 bases, the J end lost 0 bases, and 20 bases lay between the germline ends. CDR3 residues: CASSPRASRLSNYGYTF. The CDR3 DNA is TGTGCCAGCAGTCCCCGGGCGTCCAGGTTGTCTAACTATGGCTACACCTTC.

The chain couples TRBV25-1 to TRBJ2-3, with 8 bases matching TRBD2. Germline trimming cut 1 base from V and 0 bases from J; bases unmatched to any gene: 3. The CDR3 contains 16 residues. Germline V gene data show CDR1 as MGHDK and CDR2 as SYGVNS. CDR3 sequence: CASSELASGSTDTQYF. The CDR3 bases are TGTGCCAGCAGTGAATTGGCTAGCGGGAGCACAGATACGCAGTATTTT. The variable domain in full, completed from reference TRBV25-1 and TRBJ2-3, reads EADIYQTPRYLVIGTGKKITLECSQTMGHDKMYWYQQDPGMELHLIHYSYGVNSTEKGDLSSESTVSRIRTEHFPLTLESARPSHTSQYLCASSELASGSTDTQYFGPGTRLTVL.

The chain employs TRBV19 and TRBJ2-1; 13 positions match TRBD2. The germline gives CDR1 LNHDA, CDR2 SQIVND (reference sequence). V lost 3 bases, J lost 4 bases, and 6 bases stayed unmatched. The CDR3 sequence is 17 residues long. CDR3 bases: TGTGCCAGTAGTATCAGAGGACTAGCGGGGGTATACAATGAGCAGTTCTTC. Translation: CASSIRGLAGVYNEQFF.

There are a few counts of this clone. The chain links TRBV28 to TRBJ2-4; TRBD1 or TRBD2 may be the D gene (5 bases each). This CDR3 has 14 residues. Trimming removed 8 bases from V and 6 bases from J, with 17 bases in between. Per germline, CDR1 MDHEN and CDR2 SYDVKM. CDR3 in amino acids: CASGWRGGPNIQYF. The CDR3 DNA is TGTGCCAGCGGGTGGCGTGGGGGTCCAAACATTCAGTACTTC.

This chain connects TRBV19 to TRBJ1-5; D gene ambiguous. V lost 9 bases and J lost 1, with 10 bases in between. Germline V lookup: CDR1 LNHDA, CDR2 SQIVND (reference sequence). CDR3 size: 13 residues. The CDR3 nucleotides read TGTGCCAGCCAAGACTGGAGCAATCAGCCCCAGCATTTT. Amino acids: CASQDWSNQPQHF.

The genes are TRBV4-2 and TRBJ1-4; D gene ambiguous. V lost 4 bases and J 10 bases, leaving 10 bases between the germline ends. This CDR3 comprises 12 residues. CDR1 is LGHNA, CDR2 YNFKEQ, per germline. The CDR3: CASSPQDGKLFF. The CDR3 nucleotides are TGTGCCAGCAGCCCTCAGGATGGAAAACTGTTTTTT.

The rearrangement links TRBV5-4 to TRBJ2-5, with D possibly being TRBD1 (5 bases). CDR3 length: 14 amino acids. Germline CDR1 and CDR2: SGHNT and YYREEE (reference sequence). Between the trimmed V and J ends, which lost 0 bases and 2 bases, there was a span of 8 bases. Here the CDR3 DNA reads TGTGCCAGCAGCTTGGGACAGTCGCAAGAGACCCAGTACTTC. Protein sequence: CASSLGQSQETQYF.

This clone has more than one count but fewer than ten. J is TRBJ2-7 and V is TRBV5-4; no definite D call. The CDR3 contains 13 residues. Germline V gene lookup returns CDR1 SGHNT and CDR2 YYREEE (reference sequence). V lost 1 base to trimming and J lost 3 bases, with 8 bases between them. CDR3 bases: TGTGCCAGCAGCTTGCCCGGAGACTACGAGCAGTACTTC. This translates into CASSLPGDYEQYF.

This sequence joins TRBV10-3 and TRBJ1-2; D is perhaps TRBD1 (5 bases). In germline, CDR1 is ENHRY, CDR2 SYGVKD. V was cut by 3 bases and J by 6 bases, with 11 bases left in between. The CDR3 contains 13 residues. CDR3 in amino acids: CAISEEGWNGYTF. DNA for the CDR3: TGTGCCATCAGTGAAGAGGGGTGGAATGGCTACACCTTC.

V is TRBV6-1 and J is TRBJ2-7; D possibly matches TRBD1 or TRBD2 (5 bases each). Between the trimmed V and J ends, which lost 6 bases and 3 bases, there was a span of 9 bases. CDR3 size: 12 residues. The germline V gene has CDR1 MNHNS and CDR2 SASEGT. The CDR3 protein is CASSGTSYEQYF. CDR3 sequence (DNA): TGTGCCAGCAGCGGGACCAGCTACGAGCAGTACTTC.

CDR3 amino acids: CASMTGESNYGYTF. The CDR3 bases are TGTGCCAGTATGACGGGGGAATCTAACTATGGCTACACCTTC. The chain is built from TRBV19 and TRBJ1-2, with D perhaps matching TRBD1 (5 bases). Trimming took 7 bases from V and 0 from J, leaving 12 bases between them. Per germline, CDR1 LNHDA and CDR2 SQIVND (reference sequence). This CDR3 region has 14 residues.